The 17 T cell receptor beta chains below all came from one sample that was sequenced in a study of cytomegalovirus exposure and HLA in healthy donors. With 60 Vbeta and 13 Jbeta primers, the PCR was carried out. Profiled with immunoSEQ multiplex PCR; TCRdb holds only in-frame clones, not every one. The sample lists 150,000 to 200,000 clones; 70% to 85% were seen once. Sequenced input: PBMCs. These receptors were obtained from a boy aged 2-15 years in good health and CMV-seronegative.

This chain joins TRBV19 and TRBJ1-4; the match to TRBD1 covers 9 bases. The CDR3 consists of 15 residues. Germline lookup yields CDR1 LNHDA and CDR2 SQIVND (reference sequence). J gave up 2 bases and V 5 bases, and 3 bases lay outside the gene matches. CDR3 nucleotides: TGTGCCAGTAGTGACAGGGGGGGGACTAATGAAAAACTGTTTTTT. Protein sequence: CASSDRGGTNEKLFF. Variable domain in full (rest from reference TRBV19 and TRBJ1-4): DGGITQSPKYLFRKEGQNVTLSCEQNLNHDAMYWYRQDPGQGLRLIYYSQIVNDFQKGDIAEGYSVSREKKESFPLTVTSAQKNPTAFYLCASSDRGGTNEKLFFGSGTQLSVL.

V is TRBV10-3 and J is TRBJ2-1, with D uncertain. V lost 3 bases and J 0 bases, leaving 6 bases between the germline ends. Germline V CDR1 and CDR2: ENHRY, SYGVKD. CDR3 length equals 14 residues. The CDR3 is CAISEHNSYNEQFF. Written as DNA, the CDR3 is TGTGCCATCAGTGAACACAACTCCTACAATGAGCAGTTCTTC.

The V and J genes are TRBV29-1 and TRBJ2-5, with TRBD2 matching 11 bases. The junction had 2 bases not matched to a gene; V was cut back by 3 bases and J by 2 bases. Germline V gives CDR1 SQVTM, CDR2 ANQGSEA. This CDR3 comprises 14 residues. The CDR3 region is CSVDLAGGQETQYF. The CDR3 DNA follows: TGCAGCGTTGACCTAGCGGGGGGTCAAGAGACCCAGTACTTC.

This chain joins TRBV19 and TRBJ1-6; 9 bases are shared with TRBD1. The J segment lost 10 bases and the V segment lost 6 bases, leaving 7 bases of the junction unmatched. There are 14 residues in the CDR3. The germline CDR1 and CDR2 sequences are LNHDA and SQIVND (reference sequence). The CDR3 loop is CASREQGANSPLHF. For the CDR3, the DNA is TGTGCCAGTAGGGAACAGGGGGCTAACTCACCCCTCCACTTT.

The chain uses TRBV11-2 and TRBJ2-1; TRBD2 aligns across 8 bases. Germline V gene sequence: CDR1 SGHAT, CDR2 FQNNGV. The CDR3 totals 15 residues. V lost 0 bases to trimming and J lost 6 bases; unmatched junction nucleotides: 4. CDR3 DNA: TGTGCCAGCAGCTTAGAGCGGGGGGACTTCAATGAGCAGTTCTTC. The encoded protein is CASSLERGDFNEQFF. Looking up the rest from reference TRBV11-2 and TRBJ2-1 gives the full variable domain: EAGVAQSPRYKIIEKRQSVAFWCNPISGHATLYWYQQILGQGPKLLIQFQNNGVVDDSQLPKDRFSAERLKGVDSTLKIQPAKLEDSAVYLCASSLERGDFNEQFFGPGTRLTVL.

This clone has only a few counts. This sequence joins TRBV10-3 and TRBJ2-7, with a tentative D call TRBD1 (8 bases). The V gene lost 6 bases and the J gene lost 3 bases, with 21 bases spanning the gap. From germline, CDR1 is ENHRY and CDR2 SYGVKD. CDR3 length: 16 residues. CDR3 protein: CAISAGGTGGDYEQYF. Here the CDR3 DNA reads TGTGCCATCAGCGCCGGGGGGACAGGAGGCGACTACGAGCAGTACTTC.

The J gene is TRBJ2-1, the V gene TRBV27; possible D gene TRBD1, 5 bases. This CDR3 spans 13 amino acids. The germline V gene has CDR1 MNHEY and CDR2 SMNVEV (reference sequence). Trimming shortened V by 5 bases and J by 10 bases, and 15 bases separated the two germline ends. The CDR3 reads CASSTAPGSEQFF. CDR3 DNA sequence: TGTGCCAGCAGTACAGCCCCAGGGTCGGAGCAGTTCTTC.

This clone was seen just once. The chain couples TRBV7-4 to TRBJ1-1; 7 bases map to TRBD1. The CDR3 is 13 amino acids. Germline trimming cut 11 bases from V and 0 bases from J; bases unmatched to any gene: 6. Germline-derived CDR1 and CDR2 are SGHVT and SQSDAQ. The CDR3 loop reads CARQDRMNTEAFF. CDR3 nucleotides: TGTGCCCGCCAGGACAGGATGAACACTGAAGCTTTCTTT.

This clone was detected only a few times. The V and J genes are TRBV6-5 and TRBJ1-6; 9 nucleotides match TRBD1. With V trimmed by 6 bases and J by 8 bases, 8 bases remained unmatched. The CDR3 is 15 amino acids. The germline CDR1 and CDR2 sequences are MNHEY and SVGAGI. As DNA, the CDR3 is TGTGCCAGCAGAAGCACAGGGGGCAGGGATTCACCCCTCCACTTT. Translated, it gives CASRSTGGRDSPLHF.

This clone came up once. This chain uses TRBV14 with TRBJ2-7, with TRBD1 matching over 11 bases. Germline V gene data show CDR1 as SGHDN and CDR2 as FVKESK. The CDR3 runs to 18 residues. V dropped 0 bases and J dropped 3; count of bases not matched to a gene: 10. In DNA, the CDR3 is TGTGCCAGCAGCCAAGAGTTTATCATGGGGACAGGGGGCTACGAGCAGTACTTC. Translating gives CASSQEFIMGTGGYEQYF.

This clone was picked up one time. This chain uses TRBV10-3 with TRBJ2-1; maybe TRBD2 (6 bases). This CDR3 comprises 13 residues. CDR1 is ENHRY and CDR2 is SYGVKD in the germline V gene. Trimming left V 6 bases short and J 8 bases short, with 14 bases between. The CDR3 DNA sequence: TGTGCCATCAGGGGCGGAGGGACGGATGAGCAGTTCTTC. It encodes CAIRGGGTDEQFF.

CDR3 residues: CASSESGASSYNEQFF. CDR3 nucleotides: TGTGCCAGCAGCGAAAGCGGGGCCAGCTCCTACAATGAGCAGTTCTTC. The J gene is TRBJ2-1, the V gene TRBV6-1; 7 nucleotides agree with TRBD2. CDR1 MNHNS and CDR2 SASEGT come from the germline V gene. CDR3 length equals 16 residues. V lost 6 bases and J lost 0; bases outside the gene matches: 8.

The V gene is TRBV14, the J gene TRBJ2-5, with D tentatively TRBD2 (6 bases). The DNA end is a closer match to TRBJ2-7, so the J assignment may be wrong. This CDR3 spans 16 amino acids. Germline V CDR1 and CDR2: SGHDN, FVKESK. Here the CDR3 DNA reads TGTGCCAGCAGCCACGAGAGGAGGGCACCCCCCTACGAGCAGTACTTC. It encodes CASSHERRAPPYEQYF.

The chain combines TRBV7-9 with TRBJ2-4, with TRBD1 matching 7 bases. V trimming: 1 base; J trimming: 9 bases; junction bases outside the gene matches: 3. CDR3 size: 13 residues. The germline gives CDR1 SEHNR, CDR2 FQNEAQ (reference sequence). The CDR3 DNA sequence: TGTGCCAGCAGCTTAGGAGGGGGCGGCATTCAGTACTTC. This translates into CASSLGGGGIQYF.

This chain connects TRBV19 to TRBJ1-3; no definite D call. The V gene's germline CDR1 is LNHDA and CDR2 SQIVND (reference sequence). The CDR3 is 13 residues long. V was clipped by 8 bases and J by 0 bases, with 8 bases between them. The CDR3 nucleotides read TGTGCCAGTGGCGGATACTCTGGAAACACCATATATTTT. Its protein is CASGGYSGNTIYF.

This clone showed up just a few times. This chain connects TRBV2 to TRBJ2-7; weak D call: TRBD2 (6 bases). The V end was cut by 8 bases, the J end by 12 bases, with 23 bases between. Germline V gene lookup returns CDR1 SNHLY and CDR2 FYNNEI. The CDR3 sequence is 13 residues long. The CDR3 region is CASLKATGVVWYF. The DNA for the CDR3 is TGTGCCAGCCTCAAGGCTACGGGGGTGGTATGGTACTTC.

This chain joins TRBV15 and TRBJ1-6; D possibly corresponds to TRBD1 (5 bases). The CDR3 is 16 amino acids. The V end lost 5 bases, the J end lost 4 bases, and 15 bases lay between the germline ends. CDR1 is LNHNV, CDR2 YYDKDF, per germline (reference sequence). For the CDR3, the DNA is TGTGCCACCAGCCCCGAAGGAGGGGCTTATAATTCACCCCTCCACTTT. Translation gives CATSPEGGAYNSPLHF.